The present T cell receptor (beta chain) was sequenced within a study of blood T cell repertoires in COVID-19. The assay was immunoSEQ multiplex PCR, and TCRdb's table has in-frame clones only and misses some. Among some 160,000 clones listed, around 82% were seen once. Trimming stripped 2 bases from V and 6 bases from J, with 8 bases between. CDR1 and CDR2 (germline): MNHEY, SVGAGI. The CDR3 spans 13 residues. Sequencing input: peripheral blood. The rearrangement joins TRBV6-5 to TRBJ2-1, with D uncertain. The sequence derives from a woman aged 45-60 years with acute or convalescent COVID-19. The CDR3 loop reads CASSYSAVNEQFF. CDR3 nucleotide sequence: TGTGCCAGCAGTTACAGCGCCGTCAATGAGCAGTTCTTC.